This entry features one T cell receptor (beta chain) sequence. Its antigen is as yet unknown. The sample is drawn from a study of human T cells and chemical hapten exposure. Whole-study context: 0.01% DPC was applied to the upper back in patch tests, which were read at 6 days.

Trimming shortened V by 3 bases and J by 7 bases, and 9 bases separated the two germline ends. The CDR3 length is 12 residues. Time point noted: patch test 1, 2 weeks after DPC sensitization. Documented treatment: therapeutic diphenylcyclopropenone sensitization with weekly scalp DPC. Library construction involved attaching unique molecular identifiers to individual cDNA molecules, which allowed quantitative, reproducible TCR counting. TCRdb redid the calling of the RACE reads with MiXCR, one entry per CDR3 protein. In the table there are around 150,000 distinct CDR3 sequences, approximately 14% of which are singletons. Study-wide results and caveats: DPC sensitization did not alter TCRs above 1 in 1000 frequency.

The TCR originated in a young woman with alopecia areata. Some clones in this sample may be carry-over from other donors' samples. The sequencing here drew on whole blood, taken in connection with sensitization to the hapten diphenylcyclopropenone (DPC). This rearrangement joins TRBV12-3 or TRBV12-4 to TRBJ1-1; no clear D. CDR3 coding DNA: TGTGCCAGCAGTTTTAGGTCCGGTGAAGCTTTCTTT. Its translation: CASSFRSGEAFF.